This T cell receptor beta chain appears in the sequencing data of a study of shared clonotypes between healthy human individuals. About the research overall: For every donor, three CD4 naive, three CD4 memory, two CD8 naive and one CD8 memory plates were used.

CDR1 is MDHEN, CDR2 SYDVKM, per germline. The CDR3 covers 14 residues. Trimming pared 1 base from V and 5 bases from J, leaving 10 bases between. As for this clone: Its antigen is not known.

Naive-designated CD8 cells lacked CD45RO, were positively enriched for CCR7, and omitted terminally differentiated effector memory CD45RA+ cells. TCRdb's copy holds only in-frame clones and misses some; the assay was immunoSEQ multiplex PCR. The sample includes around 580,000 clones, roughly 98% seen only once; the top ten take 0.3%. Overall study findings and caveats: The study found about 5.1% of naive CD4 clonotypes shared across several donors. The study drew on few donors, limiting represented genetic and exposure-history diversity.

The chain combines TRBV28 with TRBJ2-3; D may be TRBD2 (5 bases). The sequencing input was naive CD8+ T cells sorted from blood. This TCR was sampled from a man aged 30 to 45 in good health. CDR3 in amino acids: CASSLLRVEDTQYF. The CDR3 region has the DNA TGTGCCAGCAGTTTATTGAGGGTTGAAGATACGCAGTATTTT.